Listed here are 5 T cell receptor beta chains from one sample, sequenced in a study of T-cell memory formation after mild COVID-19. TCRdb reprocessed the 5' RACE reads via MiXCR and lists one record per CDR3 protein. The sample shows 30,000 to 45,000 distinct CDR3 sequences, approximately 10% of them seen only once. The sequencing input was PBMCs or a T cell subset sorted from them (not recorded which). The origin of the receptors is a man aged 18 to 35 who had mild COVID-19 (a few samples of this study predate the infection). Cell type and time point are not known.

This clonotype was detected many times. The chain is built from TRBV3-1 and TRBJ2-1; D not resolved. V gave up 4 bases and J gave up 2 bases, with 12 bases separating them. Germline V CDR1 and CDR2: LGHDT, YNNKEL (reference sequence). This CDR3 has 15 residues. DNA for the CDR3: TGTGCCAGCAGCCTTGCCTACCTTCCCTACAATGAGCAGTTCTTC. Translated, it gives CASSLAYLPYNEQFF.

The chain recombines TRBV7-9 with TRBJ2-3; 8 bases are shared with TRBD2. V trimming: 7 bases; J trimming: 3 bases; junction bases outside the gene matches: 9. The germline V gene has CDR1 SEHNR and CDR2 FQNEAQ (reference sequence). This CDR3 contains 15 residues. This CDR3 reads CASKERELGTDTQYF. CDR3 nucleotide sequence: TGTGCCAGCAAGGAGCGGGAGTTGGGTACAGATACGCAGTATTTT.

Only a few counts were recorded for this clonotype. The genes are TRBV12-3 or TRBV12-4 and TRBJ1-5; D possibly corresponds to TRBD1 (5 bases). The CDR3 totals 15 residues. V lost 5 bases and J 1 base, leaving 12 bases between the germline ends. CDR3 DNA: TGTGCCAGCAGTCCTCCCGGGACCAGCAATCAGCCCCAGCATTTT. Residues: CASSPPGTSNQPQHF.

This clonotype was seen many times. The CDR3 DNA follows: TGTGCCAGCAGTTTTCAGCTGGGGGGAGATACGCAGTATTTT. Translated: CASSFQLGGDTQYF. The chain carries TRBV12-3 or TRBV12-4 and TRBJ2-3; D perhaps matches TRBD2 (6 bases). V lost 3 bases to trimming and J lost 5 bases, with 12 bases between them. There are 14 residues in the CDR3.

This clonotype occurred many times. The V call is TRBV4-2, the J call TRBJ2-5; the D gene is possibly TRBD2 (7 bases). Germline V CDR1 and CDR2: LGHNA, YNFKEQ. There are 15 residues in the CDR3. V lost 4 bases, J lost 5 bases, and 17 bases lay in between. The CDR3 coding sequence is TGTGCCAGCAGCCGGACCGGGGGGCCGGGGGAGACCCAGTACTTC. Translating gives CASSRTGGPGETQYF.